This paragraph covers one T cell receptor beta chain sequence. Its antigen remains unidentified. CDR3 length equals 15 residues. The germline V gene encodes CDR1 ENHRY and CDR2 SYGVKD. V gave up 11 bases and J gave up 4 bases, with 21 bases separating them. The entry originates in a study of cytomegalovirus exposure and HLA in healthy donors. Both 60 Vbeta primers and 13 Jbeta primers went into the PCR. Repertoires were generated with immunoSEQ multiplex PCR, while TCRdb's copy carries only in-frame clones and drops some. This table lists some 110,000 clones. Findings and limits, study-wide: Cytomegalovirus-associated status was assigned to roughly 160 TCR beta chains.

This receptor was taken from a middle-aged man in good health and CMV-seropositive. The V call is TRBV10-3, the J call TRBJ2-1, with D possibly being TRBD1 (5 bases). The sequencing sample was made of PBMCs. In DNA, the CDR3 is TGTGCCTCAGGGAACACCCCGGACCCATACAATGAGCAGTTCTTC. Residues: CASGNTPDPYNEQFF.